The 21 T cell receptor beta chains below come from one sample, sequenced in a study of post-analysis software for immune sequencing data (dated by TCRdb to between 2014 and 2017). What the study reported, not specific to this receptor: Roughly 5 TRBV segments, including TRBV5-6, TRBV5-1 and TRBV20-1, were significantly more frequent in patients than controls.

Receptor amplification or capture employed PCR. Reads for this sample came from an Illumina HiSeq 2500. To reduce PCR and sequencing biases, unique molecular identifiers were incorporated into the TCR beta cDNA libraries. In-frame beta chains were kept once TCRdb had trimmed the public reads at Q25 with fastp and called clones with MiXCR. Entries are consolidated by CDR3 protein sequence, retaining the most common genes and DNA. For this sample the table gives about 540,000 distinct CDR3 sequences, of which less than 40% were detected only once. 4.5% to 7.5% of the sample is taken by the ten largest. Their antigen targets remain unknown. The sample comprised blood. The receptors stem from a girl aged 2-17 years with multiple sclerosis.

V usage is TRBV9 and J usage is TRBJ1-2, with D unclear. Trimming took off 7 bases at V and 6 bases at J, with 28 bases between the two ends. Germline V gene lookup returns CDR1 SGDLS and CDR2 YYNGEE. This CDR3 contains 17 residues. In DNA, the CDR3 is TGTGCCAGCCCCGCAAATCTCAGGCTCGCTTTAGCACATGGCTACACCTTC. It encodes CASPANLRLALAHGYTF.

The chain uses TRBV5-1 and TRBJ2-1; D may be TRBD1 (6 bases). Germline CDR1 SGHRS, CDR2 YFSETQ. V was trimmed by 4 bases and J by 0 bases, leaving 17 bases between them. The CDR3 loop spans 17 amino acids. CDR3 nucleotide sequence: TGCGCCAGCAGCCCGGACAGTCGGGGTGGCTCCTACAATGAGCAGTTCTTC. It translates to CASSPDSRGGSYNEQFF.

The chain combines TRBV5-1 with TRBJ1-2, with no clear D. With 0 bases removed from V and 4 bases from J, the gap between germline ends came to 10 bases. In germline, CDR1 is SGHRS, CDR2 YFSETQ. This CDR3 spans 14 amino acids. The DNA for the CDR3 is TGCGCCAGCAGCTTGGTTTTCCAGTCCTATGGCTACACCTTC. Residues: CASSLVFQSYGYTF.

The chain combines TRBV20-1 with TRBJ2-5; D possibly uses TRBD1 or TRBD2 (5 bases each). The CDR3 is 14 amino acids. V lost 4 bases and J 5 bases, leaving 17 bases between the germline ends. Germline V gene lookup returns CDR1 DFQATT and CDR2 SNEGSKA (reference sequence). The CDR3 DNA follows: TGCAGTGCTAAAGGAGGAAGGGGCGGGGAGACCCAGTACTTC. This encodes CSAKGGRGGETQYF.

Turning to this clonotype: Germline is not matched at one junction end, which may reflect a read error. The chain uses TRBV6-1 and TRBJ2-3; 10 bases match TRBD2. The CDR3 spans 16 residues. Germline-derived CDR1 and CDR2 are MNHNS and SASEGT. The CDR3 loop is CASSEGASGSGDTQYF. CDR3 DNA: TGTGCCAGCAGCGAAGGGGCTAGCGGGAGCGGGGATACGCAGTATTTT.

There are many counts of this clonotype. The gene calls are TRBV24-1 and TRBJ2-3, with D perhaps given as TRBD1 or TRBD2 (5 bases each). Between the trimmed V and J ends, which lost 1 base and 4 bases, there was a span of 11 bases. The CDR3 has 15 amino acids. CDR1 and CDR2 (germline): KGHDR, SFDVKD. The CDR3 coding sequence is TGTGCCACCAGTGATTTCGGGACGGGGTCAGATACGCAGTATTTT. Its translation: CATSDFGTGSDTQYF.

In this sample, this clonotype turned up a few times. The CDR3 here is CASSYPGQGRTKSTQYF. The DNA for the CDR3 is TGTGCCAGCAGTTACCCGGGACAGGGCAGGACCAAGAGTACCCAGTACTTC. The chain combines TRBV6-6 with TRBJ2-5; 9 bases align to TRBD1. Germline V gives CDR1 MNHNY, CDR2 SVGAGI (reference sequence). CDR3 size: 17 residues. V was clipped by 2 bases and J by 8 bases; unmatched bases: 15.

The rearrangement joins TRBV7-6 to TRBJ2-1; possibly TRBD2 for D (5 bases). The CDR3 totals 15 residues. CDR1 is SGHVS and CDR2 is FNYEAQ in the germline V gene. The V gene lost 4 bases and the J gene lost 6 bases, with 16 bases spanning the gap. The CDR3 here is CASSSRTGSVNEQFF. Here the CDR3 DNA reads TGTGCCAGCAGCTCCCGGACTGGCTCGGTCAATGAGCAGTTCTTC.

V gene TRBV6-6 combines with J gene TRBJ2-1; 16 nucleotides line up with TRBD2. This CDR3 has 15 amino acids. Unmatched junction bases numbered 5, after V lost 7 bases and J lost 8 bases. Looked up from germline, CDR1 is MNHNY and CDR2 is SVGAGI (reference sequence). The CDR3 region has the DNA TGTGCCAGCAAAGGGACTAGCGGGGGGGCCGATGAGCAGTTCTTC. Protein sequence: CASKGTSGGADEQFF.

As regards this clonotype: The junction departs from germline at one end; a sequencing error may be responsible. The CDR3 DNA is TGTGCCAGCCGTTTATTCGGGCACGAGACCCAGTACTTC. Protein product: CASRLFGHETQYF. The rearrangement joins TRBV12-3 or TRBV12-4 to TRBJ2-7; D call uncertain. The end of the DNA fits TRBJ2-5 better, so the J call may be wrong. The length of the CDR3 is 13 residues.

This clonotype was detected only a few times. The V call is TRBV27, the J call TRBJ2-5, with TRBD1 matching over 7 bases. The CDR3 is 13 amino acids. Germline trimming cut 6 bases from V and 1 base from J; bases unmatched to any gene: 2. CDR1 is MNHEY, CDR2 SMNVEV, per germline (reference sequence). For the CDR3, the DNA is TGTGCCAGCAGGGGACAGCTCCAAGAGACCCAGTACTTC. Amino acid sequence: CASRGQLQETQYF.

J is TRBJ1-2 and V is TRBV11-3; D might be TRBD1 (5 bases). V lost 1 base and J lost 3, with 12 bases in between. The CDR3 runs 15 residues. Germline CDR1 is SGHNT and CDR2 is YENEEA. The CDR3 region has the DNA TGTGCCAGCAGCTTAGCCCGACAGTCTTACTATGGCTACACCTTC. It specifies CASSLARQSYYGYTF.

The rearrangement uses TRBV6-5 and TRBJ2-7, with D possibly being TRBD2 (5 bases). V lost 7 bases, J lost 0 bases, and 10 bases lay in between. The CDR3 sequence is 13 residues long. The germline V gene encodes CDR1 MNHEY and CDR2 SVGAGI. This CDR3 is CASTARGSYEQYF. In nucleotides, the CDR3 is TGTGCCAGCACGGCACGGGGCTCCTACGAGCAGTACTTC.

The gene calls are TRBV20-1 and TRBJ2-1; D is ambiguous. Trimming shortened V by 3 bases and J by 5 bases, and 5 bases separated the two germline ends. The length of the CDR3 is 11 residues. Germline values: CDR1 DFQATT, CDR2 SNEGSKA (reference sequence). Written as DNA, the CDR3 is TGCAGTGCTAGCCAGGACAATGAGCAGTTCTTC. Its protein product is CSASQDNEQFF.

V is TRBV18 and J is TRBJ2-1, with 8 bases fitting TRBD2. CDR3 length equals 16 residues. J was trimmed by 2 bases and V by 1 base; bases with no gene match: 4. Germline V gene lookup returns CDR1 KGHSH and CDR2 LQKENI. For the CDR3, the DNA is TGTGCCAGCTCACCACGCGCGGGGGGTACCTACAATGAGCAGTTCTTC. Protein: CASSPRAGGTYNEQFF. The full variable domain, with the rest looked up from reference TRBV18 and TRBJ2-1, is NAGVMQNPRHLVRRRGQEARLRCSPMKGHSHVYWYRQLPEEGLKFMVYLQKENIIDESGMPKERFSAEFPKEGPSILRIQQVVRGDSAAYFCASSPRAGGTYNEQFFGPGTRLTVL.

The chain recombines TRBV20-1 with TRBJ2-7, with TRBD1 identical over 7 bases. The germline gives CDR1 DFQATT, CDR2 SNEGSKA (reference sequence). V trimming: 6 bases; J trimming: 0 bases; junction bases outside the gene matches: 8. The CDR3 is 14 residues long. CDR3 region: CSAGDSESSYEQYF. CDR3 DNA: TGCAGTGCCGGGGACAGCGAGAGCTCCTACGAGCAGTACTTC.

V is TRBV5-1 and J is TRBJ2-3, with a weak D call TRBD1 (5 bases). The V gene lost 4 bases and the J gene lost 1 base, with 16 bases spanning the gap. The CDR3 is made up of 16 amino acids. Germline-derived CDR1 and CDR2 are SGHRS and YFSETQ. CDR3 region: CASSPRQGLRTDTQYF. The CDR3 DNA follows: TGCGCCAGCAGCCCCCGCCAGGGTCTCCGCACAGATACGCAGTATTTT.

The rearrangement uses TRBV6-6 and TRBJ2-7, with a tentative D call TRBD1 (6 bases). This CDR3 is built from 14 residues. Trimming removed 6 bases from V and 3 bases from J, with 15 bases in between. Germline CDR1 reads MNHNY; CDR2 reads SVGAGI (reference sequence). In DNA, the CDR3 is TGTGCCAGCAGCCTGGCTACAGGGCGCTACGAGCAGTACTTC. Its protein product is CASSLATGRYEQYF.

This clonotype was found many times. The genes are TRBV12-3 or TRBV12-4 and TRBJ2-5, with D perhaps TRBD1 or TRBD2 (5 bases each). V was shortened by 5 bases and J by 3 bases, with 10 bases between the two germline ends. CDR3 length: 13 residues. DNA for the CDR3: TGTGCCAGCAGTCAACTAGGGGAAGAGACCCAGTACTTC. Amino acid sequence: CASSQLGEETQYF.

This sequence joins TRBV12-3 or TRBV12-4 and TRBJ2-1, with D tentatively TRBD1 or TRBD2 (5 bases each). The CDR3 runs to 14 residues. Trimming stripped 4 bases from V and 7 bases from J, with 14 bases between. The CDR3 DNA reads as TGTGCCAGCAGTTCGCTGGGACGTTCAAATGAGCAGTTCTTC. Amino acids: CASSSLGRSNEQFF.

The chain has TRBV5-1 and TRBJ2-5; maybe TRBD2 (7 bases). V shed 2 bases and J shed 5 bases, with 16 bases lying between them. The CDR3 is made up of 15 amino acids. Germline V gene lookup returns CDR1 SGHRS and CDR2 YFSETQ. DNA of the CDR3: TGCGCCAGCAGCTTCCCGGGGGGCTCGGGGGAGACCCAGTACTTC. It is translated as CASSFPGGSGETQYF.